The sequence of this T cell receptor beta chain was determined in a study of blood T cell repertoires in COVID-19. Study overall: Both acute and convalescent COVID-19 samples were obtained from the United States, Italy and Spain. The analysed material was cDNA or gDNA that came from T cells, B-cell-depleted T cells, or PBMCs.

Authors' analysis steps: Reference gene primers were amplified, and this amplification served to estimate nucleated cell counts. The assay was immunoSEQ multiplex PCR, and TCRdb's table has in-frame clones only and misses some. V, J and clone size reflect that table, while D and trimming were determined from the DNA. The sample carries about 33,000 clones, almost 85% recorded once. The sequencing input was peripheral blood. The sequence was obtained from a man in his 60s with active COVID-19.

The CDR3 region has the DNA TGCAGCGTCGGGTCTAGCGGGAGTCGGGAGACCCAGTACTTC. It is translated as CSVGSSGSRETQYF. V is TRBV29-1 and J is TRBJ2-5, with 10 bases identical to TRBD2. After removal of 6 bases from V and 5 bases from J, the junction contained 9 bases not matched to a gene. CDR1 is SQVTM and CDR2 is ANQGSEA in the germline V gene. The CDR3 covers 14 residues.